This T cell receptor (beta chain) was recorded in a study of cytomegalovirus exposure and HLA in healthy donors. About this clone itself: What it binds is not known.

Participants comprised healthy donors of bone marrow. Germline-derived CDR1 and CDR2 are SGHNT and YYREEE (reference sequence). The V gene end was trimmed by 0 bases and the J gene end by 3 bases; junction bases not matched to a gene: 3. The CDR3 covers 16 residues. Regarding the study as a whole: The study reported that TCR beta sequences accurately predicted HLA-A and HLA-B alleles in most subjects.

The PCR was carried out with 60 Vbeta primers and 13 Jbeta primers. Some clones are missing from TCRdb's copy, which holds only in-frame ones; the method was immunoSEQ multiplex PCR. Of over 150,000 clones in the sample, roughly 77% were seen once. The source material was PBMCs. This TCR came from a woman in her 30s in good health and CMV-seropositive. The chain carries TRBV5-4 and TRBJ2-1; 10 bases agree with TRBD2. The CDR3 DNA reads TGTGCCAGCAGCTTGGAACTAGCGGGAATCTACAATGAGCAGTTCTTC. Its protein is CASSLELAGIYNEQFF.